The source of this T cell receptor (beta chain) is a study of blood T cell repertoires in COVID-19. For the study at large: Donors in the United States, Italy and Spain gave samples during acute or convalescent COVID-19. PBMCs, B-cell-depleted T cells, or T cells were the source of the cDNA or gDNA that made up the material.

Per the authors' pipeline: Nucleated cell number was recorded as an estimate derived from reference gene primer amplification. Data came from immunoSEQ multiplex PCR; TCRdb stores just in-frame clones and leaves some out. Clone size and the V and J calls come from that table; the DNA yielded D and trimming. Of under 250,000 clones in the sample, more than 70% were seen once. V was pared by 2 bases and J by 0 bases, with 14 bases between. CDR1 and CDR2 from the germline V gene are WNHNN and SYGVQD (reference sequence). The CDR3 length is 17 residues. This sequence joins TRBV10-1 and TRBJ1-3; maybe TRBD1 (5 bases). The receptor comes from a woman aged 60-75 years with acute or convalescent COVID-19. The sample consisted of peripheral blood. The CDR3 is CASSEAYRICSGNTIYF. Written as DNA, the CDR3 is TGCGCCAGCAGTGAGGCATACAGGATATGCTCTGGAAACACCATATATTTT.